This TCR beta chain originates from a study of T-cell memory formation after mild COVID-19. TCRdb reanalysed the 5' RACE reads using MiXCR and keeps one entry per CDR3 protein. The table includes roughly 500,000 distinct CDR3 sequences, just over 20% detected once. Germline CDR1 and CDR2: MNHEY and SVGEGT. Between the trimmed V and J ends, which lost 4 bases and 2 bases, there was a span of 20 bases. The CDR3 is 18 residues long. The TCR comes from an adult woman who had mild COVID-19 (a few samples of this study predate the infection). Cell type and time point are not known. The sequenced sample consisted of PBMCs or a T cell subset sorted from them (not recorded which). V and J are TRBV6-2 or TRBV6-3 and TRBJ2-2, with D perhaps TRBD1 (6 bases). CDR3 bases: TGTGCCAGCAGTTTCCCGATAAACGGACAGCCAAACACCGGGGAGCTGTTTTTT. Encoded protein: CASSFPINGQPNTGELFF.